Shown below are 17 T cell receptor beta chains from a single sample sequenced in a study of CD8+ T cells in alopecia areata. Treatment denoted: oral pan-JAK inhibitor, 5-10 mg twice daily. Sequencing used cDNA as its template, made by extracting RNA and reverse transcribing it. Clones were read by immunoSEQ multiplex PCR, and TCRdb kept only the in-frame ones, dropping some. The data show about 120,000 clones, about 54% seen once. The material was CD8+ T cells sorted from blood, obtained at week 4, from a patient treated with tofacitinib. The receptor source for this set is a human donor with alopecia areata.

The genes are TRBV9 and TRBJ2-1, with D possibly called TRBD1 or TRBD2 (6 bases each). Germline V gene data show CDR1 as SGDLS and CDR2 as YYNGEE. The CDR3 is made up of 15 amino acids. The V and J ends lost 0 bases and 8 bases respectively, with 15 bases between them. The DNA for the CDR3 is TGTGCCAGCAGCGTAGAGACGGGGGCCGGGTATGAGCAGTTCTTC. Its translation is CASSVETGAGYEQFF. Drawing the rest from reference TRBV9 and TRBJ2-1, the complete variable domain is DSGVTQTPKHLITATGQRVTLRCSPRSGDLSVYWYQQSLDQGLQFLIQYYNGEERAKGNILERFSAQQFPDLHSELNLSSLELGDSALYFCASSVETGAGYEQFFGPGTRLTVL.

This chain joins TRBV9 and TRBJ2-5; 9 bases are shared with TRBD2. V trimming: 4 bases; J trimming: 5 bases; junction bases outside the gene matches: 6. Looked up from germline, CDR1 is SGDLS and CDR2 is YYNGEE. The CDR3 is made up of 14 amino acids. The CDR3 nucleotides are TGTGCCAGCAGCTCGGGACTAGCAGGGGAGACCCAGTACTTC. Protein: CASSSGLAGETQYF.

This chain joins TRBV29-1 and TRBJ2-5; TRBD1 matches 8 bases. The V and J ends lost 1 base and 4 bases, in that order; junction bases with no gene match: 5. This CDR3 has 14 residues. Germline lookup yields CDR1 SQVTM and CDR2 ANQGSEA. The CDR3 nucleotides are TGCAGCGTTGAAGCGGACAGGGCAACAGAGACCCAGTACTTC. Protein product: CSVEADRATETQYF.

The chain has TRBV9 and TRBJ2-5; 7 bases align to TRBD2. This CDR3 has 14 residues. Unmatched junction bases numbered 1, after V lost 0 bases and J lost 2 bases. CDR1 is SGDLS and CDR2 is YYNGEE in the germline V gene. CDR3 in amino acids: CASSVGAGQETQYF. The CDR3 bases are TGTGCCAGCAGCGTAGGAGCGGGACAAGAGACCCAGTACTTC.

This sequence joins TRBV29-1 and TRBJ2-1; the D is unclear. The CDR3 has 13 residues. CDR1 SQVTM and CDR2 ANQGSEA come from the germline V gene. V shed 1 base and J shed 4 bases, with 8 bases lying between them. The CDR3 DNA reads TGCAGCGTTGAAGCGTGGTCGTACAATGAGCAGTTCTTC. The encoded protein is CSVEAWSYNEQFF.

The rearrangement links TRBV30 to TRBJ1-2; 8 nucleotides agree with TRBD1. Germline values: CDR1 GTSNPN, CDR2 SVGIG (reference sequence). Trimming cost V 4 bases and J 7 bases; bases outside gene matches: 5. This CDR3 spans 12 amino acids. The CDR3 DNA follows: TGTGCCTGGAATACAGGGGGTGTTGGCTACACCTTC. Protein sequence: CAWNTGGVGYTF. Supplemented by reference TRBV30 and TRBJ1-2, the full variable domain reads SQTIHQWPATLVQPVGSPLSLECTVEGTSNPNLYWYRQAAGRGLQLLFYSVGIGQISSEVPQNLSASRPQDRQFILSSKKLLLSDSGFYLCAWNTGGVGYTFGSGTRLTVV.

This chain links TRBV6-4 with TRBJ2-1; 7 bases agree with TRBD2. J was trimmed by 3 bases and V by 2 bases; bases with no gene match: 4. Germline V gene data show CDR1 as MRHNA and CDR2 as SNTAGT. CDR3 length equals 15 residues. Here the CDR3 reads CASSDLRGDYNEQFF. Written as DNA, the CDR3 is TGTGCCAGCAGTGACCTCCGGGGGGACTACAATGAGCAGTTCTTC.

This sequence joins TRBV29-1 and TRBJ1-1; D gene ambiguous. The length of the CDR3 is 12 residues. CDR1 and CDR2 (germline): SQVTM, ANQGSEA. The V gene lost 3 bases and the J gene lost 5 bases, with 10 bases spanning the gap. The CDR3 nucleotides read TGCAGCGTTGAGGGGTGGGGAACTGAAGCTTTCTTT. Its protein product is CSVEGWGTEAFF.

This clone was counted only a few times. The V call is TRBV7-9, the J call TRBJ2-7; D gene uncertain. CDR3 length: 10 residues. Trimming shortened V by 8 bases and J by 5 bases, and 7 bases separated the two germline ends. The germline V gene encodes CDR1 SEHNR and CDR2 FQNEAQ (reference sequence). CDR3 protein: CASGPNEQYF. As DNA, the CDR3 is TGTGCCAGCGGTCCTAACGAGCAGTACTTC.

This chain connects TRBV7-2 to TRBJ2-1; 7 bases match TRBD1. The V gene end was trimmed by 5 bases and the J gene end by 10 bases; junction bases not matched to a gene: 5. Germline assignment: CDR1 SGHTA and CDR2 FQGNSA. The CDR3 contains 12 residues. For the CDR3, the DNA is TGTGCCAGCAGCCCGGGACAGTGGGAGCAGTTCTTC. It encodes CASSPGQWEQFF.

This clone appeared a single time. The gene calls are TRBV30 and TRBJ1-2; D remains unclear. The V gene's germline CDR1 is GTSNPN and CDR2 SVGIG (reference sequence). CDR3 length: 15 amino acids. V shed 0 bases and J shed 5 bases, with 16 bases lying between them. Here the CDR3 DNA reads TGTGCCTGGAGTGTATTCCCGCGGAGGCGGTATGGCTACACCTTC. This encodes CAWSVFPRRRYGYTF.

J is TRBJ2-2 and V is TRBV7-9, with D maybe TRBD1 (6 bases). The CDR3 loop spans 14 amino acids. V lost 8 bases, J lost 4 bases, and 14 bases lay in between. From germline, CDR1 is SEHNR and CDR2 FQNEAQ (reference sequence). CDR3 in DNA: TGTGCCAGCTCAACCTACAGGGCCACCGGGGAGCTGTTTTTT. Its translation: CASSTYRATGELFF.

The chain combines TRBV29-1 with TRBJ2-7, with D unclear. The V gene lost 6 bases and the J gene lost 7 bases, with 10 bases spanning the gap. The CDR3 loop spans 10 amino acids. CDR1 SQVTM and CDR2 ANQGSEA come from the germline V gene. The CDR3 here is CSVASWEQYF. The CDR3 nucleotides are TGCAGCGTCGCTTCGTGGGAGCAGTACTTC.

This clone was observed a handful of times. The V call is TRBV2, the J call TRBJ1-2, with 7 bases matching TRBD1. J was trimmed by 11 bases and V by 0 bases; bases with no gene match: 6. CDR3 length: 13 residues. Germline V CDR1 and CDR2: SNHLY, FYNNEI. CDR3 bases: TGTGCCAGCAGTGAAGCAACCACAGGGGAATACACCTTC. This gives the protein CASSEATTGEYTF.

The chain combines TRBV29-1 with TRBJ1-2; D gene unclear. Trimming left V 8 bases short and J 4 bases short, with 11 bases between. From germline, CDR1 is SQVTM and CDR2 ANQGSEA. The CDR3 has 11 amino acids. CDR3 loop: CSSRDSYGYTF. Written as DNA, the CDR3 is TGCAGCTCACGTGATTCCTATGGCTACACCTTC.

This clone occurred once. This chain joins TRBV4-3 and TRBJ2-7, with a weak D call TRBD1 (6 bases). Trimming removed 1 base from V and 5 bases from J, with 12 bases in between. Germline V CDR1 and CDR2: LGHNA, YSLEER. The CDR3 contains 14 residues. The CDR3: CASSQVVRGHEQYF. Written as DNA, the CDR3 is TGCGCCAGCAGCCAAGTGGTCAGGGGCCACGAGCAGTACTTC.

This clone is a singleton in its sample. The rearrangement uses TRBV7-2 and TRBJ2-5; D not resolved. CDR3 length: 15 amino acids. V lost 1 base and J 1 base, leaving 10 bases between the germline ends. CDR1 SGHTA and CDR2 FQGNSA come from the germline V gene. CDR3 residues: CASSLVDLSQETQYF. The CDR3 coding sequence is TGTGCCAGCAGCTTAGTAGACCTTTCCCAAGAGACCCAGTACTTC.